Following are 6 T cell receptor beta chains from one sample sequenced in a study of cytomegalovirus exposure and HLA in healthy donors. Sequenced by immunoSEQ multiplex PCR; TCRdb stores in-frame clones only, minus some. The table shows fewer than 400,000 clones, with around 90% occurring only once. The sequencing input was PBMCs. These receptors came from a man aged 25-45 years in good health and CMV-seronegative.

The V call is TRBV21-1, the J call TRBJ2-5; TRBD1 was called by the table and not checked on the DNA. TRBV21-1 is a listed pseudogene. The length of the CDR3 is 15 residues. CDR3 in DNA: TGTGCCAGCGTCACCGGACAGGGAAGGGAAGAGACCCAGTACTTC. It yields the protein CASVTGQGREETQYF.

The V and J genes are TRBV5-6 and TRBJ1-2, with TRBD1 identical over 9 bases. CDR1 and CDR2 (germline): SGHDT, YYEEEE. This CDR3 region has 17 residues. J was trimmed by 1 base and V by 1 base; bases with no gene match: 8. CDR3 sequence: CASSLLTGGLDNYGYTF. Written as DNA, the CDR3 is TGTGCCAGCAGCTTGTTGACAGGGGGGCTTGATAACTATGGCTACACCTTC.

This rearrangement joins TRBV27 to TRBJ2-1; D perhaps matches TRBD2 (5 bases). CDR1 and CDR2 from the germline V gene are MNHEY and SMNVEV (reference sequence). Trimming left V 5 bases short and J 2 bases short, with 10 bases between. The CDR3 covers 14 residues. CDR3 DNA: TGTGCCAGCAGTCAACCGAGGGCCTACAATGAGCAGTTCTTC. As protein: CASSQPRAYNEQFF.

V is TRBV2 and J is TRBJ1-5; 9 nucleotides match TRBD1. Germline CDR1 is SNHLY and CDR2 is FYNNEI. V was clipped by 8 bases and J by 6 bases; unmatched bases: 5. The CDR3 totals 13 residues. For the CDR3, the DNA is TGTGCCAGCGGGGGGACAGGGATTCAGCCCCAGCATTTT. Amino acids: CASGGTGIQPQHF.

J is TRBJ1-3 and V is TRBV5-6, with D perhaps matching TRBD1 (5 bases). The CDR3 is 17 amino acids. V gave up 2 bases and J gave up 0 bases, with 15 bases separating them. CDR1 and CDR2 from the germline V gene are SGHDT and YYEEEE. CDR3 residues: CASSFNQGVYSGNTIYF. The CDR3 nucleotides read TGTGCCAGCAGCTTCAACCAGGGCGTATACTCTGGAAACACCATATATTTT.

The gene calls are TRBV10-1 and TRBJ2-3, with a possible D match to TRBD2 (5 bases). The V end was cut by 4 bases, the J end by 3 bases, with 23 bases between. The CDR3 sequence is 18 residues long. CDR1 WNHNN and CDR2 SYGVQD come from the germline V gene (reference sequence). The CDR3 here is CASSGHRTRGSRTDTQYF. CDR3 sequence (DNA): TGCGCCAGCAGTGGGCATCGAACCCGCGGGTCAAGAACAGATACGCAGTATTTT.